This entry lists 18 T cell receptor beta chains sequenced from one sample in a study of cytomegalovirus exposure and HLA in healthy donors. The PCR ran on 60 Vbeta and 13 Jbeta primers. Produced via immunoSEQ multiplex PCR; TCRdb's table is partial and in-frame only. The table has 30,000 to 35,000 clones, roughly 84% seen once. Sequences were obtained from PBMCs. Receptors were obtained from a woman between 18 and 30 years old in good health and CMV-seronegative.

This clone was recorded once. DNA of the CDR3: TGCGCCAGCAACCCGACAGGGGACGCCTACGAGCAGTACTTC. Protein product: CASNPTGDAYEQYF. The chain couples TRBV5-1 to TRBJ2-7, with 8 bases fitting TRBD1. The CDR3 sequence is 14 residues long. Per the germline V gene, CDR1 is SGHRS and CDR2 is YFSETQ. The junction had 7 bases not matched to a gene; V was cut back by 6 bases and J by 2 bases.

This clone was detected a few times. The chain combines TRBV6-1 with TRBJ1-5, with unresolved D. The ends were cut back, 5 bases at V and 0 bases at J, with 11 bases in the middle. CDR3 length: 15 amino acids. Germline V CDR1 and CDR2: MNHNS, SASEGT. In DNA, the CDR3 is TGTGCCAGCAGTACAGACCCGTATAGCAATCAGCCCCAGCATTTT. Its translation is CASSTDPYSNQPQHF.

CDR3 amino acids: CASSIRTGQETQYF. The CDR3 nucleotides read TGTGCCAGTAGTATTCGAACAGGCCAAGAGACCCAGTACTTC. This chain connects TRBV19 to TRBJ2-5; tentatively, D is TRBD1 (5 bases). This CDR3 is 14 amino acids long. The V end lost 3 bases, the J end lost 1 base, and 9 bases lay between the germline ends. CDR1 and CDR2 from the germline V gene are LNHDA and SQIVND (reference sequence).

J is TRBJ2-5 and V is TRBV7-8, with 9 bases aligning to TRBD2. CDR3 length equals 16 residues. J gave up 5 bases and V 7 bases, and 14 bases lay outside the gene matches. Germline CDR1 is SGHVS and CDR2 is FQNEAQ. For the CDR3, the DNA is TGTGCCAGCATCAAGACCCGACTAGCGGCCGGGGAGACCCAGTACTTC. Its protein product is CASIKTRLAAGETQYF.

The chain has TRBV4-1 and TRBJ1-4, with a possible D match to TRBD1 (5 bases). The CDR3 has 14 residues. Deletions cut 3 bases from V and 5 bases from J, with 10 bases between. Germline V gene data show CDR1 as MGHRA and CDR2 as YSYEKL. The CDR3 DNA sequence: TGCGCCAGCAGCCAGGGACTGATAAATGAAAAACTGTTTTTT. It translates to CASSQGLINEKLFF.

V and J are TRBV6-4 and TRBJ2-6, with 14 bases aligning to TRBD2. The CDR3 is 18 residues long. V shed 2 bases and J 0 bases; nucleotides not matched to a gene: 0. Germline lookup yields CDR1 MRHNA and CDR2 SNTAGT. CDR3 region: CASSDGLAGGSGANVLTF. The CDR3 region has the DNA TGTGCCAGCAGTGACGGACTAGCGGGAGGCTCTGGGGCCAACGTCCTGACTTTC.

The V call is TRBV20-1, the J call TRBJ2-1; D unclear. CDR3 length equals 10 residues. The germline V and J ends were trimmed by 5 bases and 8 bases, with 7 bases remaining between them. Germline CDR1 reads DFQATT; CDR2 reads SNEGSKA (reference sequence). The CDR3 is CSAGQYEQFF. In DNA, the CDR3 is TGCAGTGCTGGGCAGTATGAGCAGTTCTTC.

This clone showed up just once. The chain links TRBV5-4 to TRBJ2-7, with 9 bases lining up with TRBD1. This CDR3 spans 15 amino acids. After removal of 0 bases from V and 6 bases from J, the junction contained 7 bases not matched to a gene. Germline V gene sequence: CDR1 SGHNT, CDR2 YYREEE (reference sequence). DNA for the CDR3: TGTGCCAGCAGCTTGGGGCGGGACAGGGTACGCGAGCAGTACTTC. It yields the protein CASSLGRDRVREQYF.

The CDR3 sequence is CASSQWDLGRDKLFF. CDR3 in DNA: TGTGCCAGCAGCCAATGGGACCTCGGGAGGGATAAACTGTTTTTT. This chain links TRBV14 with TRBJ1-4, with a tentative D call TRBD1 (5 bases). CDR3 length equals 15 residues. Trimming removed 2 bases at V and 11 bases at J, with 18 bases between. The V gene's germline CDR1 is SGHDN and CDR2 FVKESK.

The genes are TRBV4-1 and TRBJ2-5; tentatively, D is TRBD2 (6 bases). Germline V gives CDR1 MGHRA, CDR2 YSYEKL. Trimming stripped 0 bases from V and 13 bases from J, with 12 bases between. The CDR3 length is 12 residues. CDR3 coding DNA: TGCGCCAGCAGCCAAGAGCTTCTCGGGGGGTACTTC. Its translation: CASSQELLGGYF.

The chain uses TRBV28 and TRBJ2-1; 10 bases fit TRBD1. V shed 6 bases, J shed 10 bases, and the junction held 6 bases outside the gene matches. This CDR3 has 13 amino acids. Per germline, CDR1 MDHEN and CDR2 SYDVKM. The CDR3 reads CASSRQGAWEQFF. CDR3 DNA sequence: TGTGCCAGCAGCAGACAGGGGGCATGGGAGCAGTTCTTC.

The CDR3 here is CASSLSFNTGELFF. In DNA form, the CDR3 reads TGTGCCAGCAGCTTGAGCTTTAACACCGGGGAGCTGTTTTTT. The genes are TRBV7-9 and TRBJ2-2; D is undetermined. Trimming removed 3 bases at V and 2 bases at J, with 7 bases between. Germline V gives CDR1 SEHNR, CDR2 FQNEAQ (reference sequence). There are 14 residues in the CDR3.

The chain recombines TRBV2 with TRBJ1-4, with TRBD1 as a possible D gene (5 bases). Germline V lookup: CDR1 SNHLY, CDR2 FYNNEI. Trimming pared 6 bases from V and 8 bases from J, leaving 13 bases between. The CDR3 is 13 amino acids. The CDR3: CASRLGEGEKLFF. The CDR3 DNA sequence: TGTGCCAGCAGATTAGGGGAAGGGGAAAAACTGTTTTTT.

This rearrangement joins TRBV19 to TRBJ1-1; 9 bases align to TRBD1. From germline, CDR1 is LNHDA and CDR2 SQIVND (reference sequence). This CDR3 is built from 15 residues. Trimming removed 6 bases from V and 4 bases from J; junction bases left unmatched: 9. DNA of the CDR3: TGTGCCAGTAGACGCCCGGGACAGGGTAGCACTGAAGCTTTCTTT. It codes for CASRRPGQGSTEAFF.

The genes are TRBV18 and TRBJ1-1; no clear D. V lost 4 bases and J lost 8, with 11 bases in between. Germline assignment: CDR1 KGHSH and CDR2 LQKENI. The length of the CDR3 is 12 residues. The CDR3 DNA follows: TGTGCCAGCTCACGAACGCGTCAAGAAGCTTTCTTT. Its translation: CASSRTRQEAFF.

The chain links TRBV21-1 to TRBJ1-5; the table's D call TRBD1 went unverified against the DNA. TRBV21-1 counts as a pseudogene. The CDR3 has 20 amino acids. The CDR3 bases are TGTGCCAGCAGCAAAGGAAACAGGGGGCACCGGGGTACGAGCAATCAGCCCCAGAATTTT. Residues: CASSKGNRGHRGTSNQPQNF.

The V call is TRBV15, the J call TRBJ2-1; TRBD2 matches 12 bases. CDR3 length: 16 amino acids. In germline, CDR1 is LNHNV, CDR2 YYDKDF (reference sequence). The trim removed 5 bases at V and 8 bases at J, leaving 10 bases unmatched. The CDR3 DNA is TGTGCCACCAGCGAACCTAGCGGGGGGGCCCGGTATGAGCAGTTCTTC. Translating gives CATSEPSGGARYEQFF.

This sequence joins TRBV7-9 and TRBJ2-1; 10 nucleotides match TRBD2. The V segment lost 8 bases and the J segment 2 bases; nucleotides outside the gene matches: 3. This CDR3 is 14 amino acids long. Germline V lookup: CDR1 SEHNR, CDR2 FQNEAQ (reference sequence). The chain's CDR3 is CASLSGGAYNEQFF. The CDR3 DNA reads as TGTGCCAGCCTCAGCGGGGGGGCCTACAATGAGCAGTTCTTC.